The 17 T cell receptor beta chains in this list originate from one sample, sequenced in a study of blood T cell repertoires in COVID-19. Clones were read by immunoSEQ multiplex PCR, and TCRdb kept only the in-frame ones, dropping some. The table records about 220,000 clones, about 90% of them present only once. Sequenced sample: peripheral blood. These receptors all come from a man aged 35 to 55 with active or convalescent COVID-19.

The rearrangement uses TRBV7-9 and TRBJ1-2; a weak D match, TRBD1 (5 bases). Germline V gives CDR1 SEHNR, CDR2 FQNEAQ (reference sequence). The CDR3 consists of 17 residues. V was trimmed by 1 base and J by 2 bases, leaving 17 bases between them. The CDR3 DNA is TGTGCCAGCAGCTTAGTAGGGGAGGCCTTCCAAAACTATGGCTACACCTTC. It translates to CASSLVGEAFQNYGYTF. The whole variable domain, filled in from reference TRBV7-9 and TRBJ1-2, reads DTGVSQNPRHKITKRGQNVTFRCDPISEHNRLYWYRQTLGQGPEFLTYFQNEAQLEKSRLLSDRFSAERPKGSFSTLEIQRTEQGDSAMYLCASSLVGEAFQNYGYTFGSGTRLTVV.

Comments on this clone: One end of the junction is discordant with germline, which a read error may explain. The CDR3 region has the DNA TGTGCCTGGAATGGTAGGGAGATCCTCTTT. Its translation: CAWNGREILF. The rearrangement links TRBV30 to TRBJ1-6; D uncertain. This CDR3 is built from 10 residues. CDR1 and CDR2 from the germline V gene are GTSNPN and SVGIG (reference sequence). The variable domain in full, with the rest retrieved from reference TRBV30 and TRBJ1-6, is SQTIHQWPATLVQPVGSPLSLECTVEGTSNPNLYWYRQAAGRGLQLLFYSVGIGQISSEVPQNLSASRPQDRQFILSSKKLLLSDSGFYLCAWNGREILFGNGTRLTVT.

The chain employs TRBV19 and TRBJ1-1; 9 bases align to TRBD1. Trimming removed 8 bases from V and 0 bases from J; junction bases left unmatched: 10. Per the germline V gene, CDR1 is LNHDA and CDR2 is SQIVND (reference sequence). The CDR3 is made up of 16 amino acids. This CDR3 is CASSPGQGLMNTEAFF. Written as DNA, the CDR3 is TGTGCCAGTTCCCCGGGACAGGGCCTCATGAACACTGAAGCTTTCTTT.

V is TRBV7-9 and J is TRBJ1-4; possibly TRBD1 for D (6 bases). The CDR3 covers 15 residues. Between the trimmed V and J ends, which lost 4 bases and 1 base, there was a span of 10 bases. Germline CDR1 reads SEHNR; CDR2 reads FQNEAQ (reference sequence). The CDR3 spells CASSSTRGTNEKLFF. CDR3 sequence (DNA): TGTGCCAGCAGCTCCACCAGGGGAACTAATGAAAAACTGTTTTTT.

On this clone: Other nucleotide sequences in the sample specify the same CDR3. The chain's CDR3 is CASSLTGETEAFF. In DNA, the CDR3 is TGTGCCAGCAGTTTAACGGGGGAAACTGAAGCTTTCTTT. The rearrangement joins TRBV27 to TRBJ1-1; D is possibly TRBD1 (5 bases). The CDR3 totals 13 residues. V lost 2 bases to trimming and J lost 5 bases, with 9 bases between them. CDR1 MNHEY and CDR2 SMNVEV come from the germline V gene (reference sequence).

The V call is TRBV27, the J call TRBJ2-7; 12 bases align to TRBD1. The germline V gene encodes CDR1 MNHEY and CDR2 SMNVEV (reference sequence). There are 13 residues in the CDR3. V gave up 11 bases and J gave up 7 bases; unmatched junction bases: 9. The CDR3 DNA reads TGTGCCTGCCGGGACAGGGGGCTCGAAGAGCAGTACTTC. It specifies CACRDRGLEEQYF.

This clone occurred once. This chain links TRBV9 with TRBJ2-1, with a weak D call TRBD2 (5 bases). Trimming stripped 4 bases from V and 10 bases from J, with 18 bases between. The CDR3 runs to 14 residues. Germline CDR1 and CDR2: SGDLS and YYNGEE. CDR3 loop: CASSPTLARTEQFF. In nucleotides, the CDR3 is TGTGCCAGCAGCCCAACCCTAGCAAGAACGGAGCAGTTCTTC.

CDR3 DNA sequence: TGTGCCACCAGCTCTCCTGACAGTTACACCGGGGAGCTGTTTTTT. This codes for CATSSPDSYTGELFF. This chain joins TRBV15 and TRBJ2-2, with a weak D call TRBD1 (5 bases). The CDR3 extends over 15 amino acids. The V and J ends lost 5 bases and 3 bases respectively, with 13 bases between them. CDR1 is LNHNV, CDR2 YYDKDF, per germline (reference sequence).

This chain connects TRBV28 to TRBJ1-1; tentatively, D is TRBD1 (6 bases). The CDR3 spans 12 residues. CDR1 and CDR2 (germline): MDHEN, SYDVKM. V was clipped by 6 bases and J by 5 bases, with 10 bases between them. The DNA of the CDR3 is TGTGCCAGCAGAGATCAGGGGACTGAAGCTTTCTTT. This codes for CASRDQGTEAFF.

V is TRBV11-2 and J is TRBJ2-4; 8 positions match TRBD1. This CDR3 is 19 amino acids long. CDR1 SGHAT and CDR2 FQNNGV come from the germline V gene. With V trimmed by 3 bases and J by 0 bases, 13 bases remained unmatched. CDR3 sequence reads: CASSLPGQVRFQAKNIQYF. The CDR3 nucleotides read TGTGCCAGCAGCTTGCCGGGACAGGTTAGATTTCAAGCCAAAAACATTCAGTACTTC.

This chain connects TRBV14 to TRBJ2-7; TRBD2 is a possible D gene (6 bases). Germline CDR1 and CDR2: SGHDN and FVKESK. The length of the CDR3 is 15 residues. V shed 3 bases and J shed 2 bases, with 14 bases lying between them. CDR3 sequence reads: CASSQAGGEAYEQYF. CDR3 bases: TGTGCCAGCAGCCAGGCTGGAGGGGAAGCCTACGAGCAGTACTTC.

The V and J genes are TRBV7-9 and TRBJ2-5; 8 nucleotides match TRBD2. The J segment lost 3 bases and the V segment lost 10 bases, leaving 10 bases of the junction unmatched. Germline assignment: CDR1 SEHNR and CDR2 FQNEAQ (reference sequence). The CDR3 has 14 amino acids. Written as DNA, the CDR3 is TGTGCCATCGGGAGGGACCCCCCCGAAGAGACCCAGTACTTC. Translated: CAIGRDPPEETQYF.

The genes are TRBV6-4 and TRBJ1-2; D gene uncertain. Germline lookup yields CDR1 MRHNA and CDR2 SNTAGT. The CDR3 runs 16 residues. Trimming cost V 4 bases and J 0 bases, with 15 bases left between them. The chain's CDR3 is CASSAEGGYPNYGYTF. The CDR3 coding sequence is TGTGCCAGCAGTGCAGAGGGAGGTTATCCTAACTATGGCTACACCTTC.

The rearrangement links TRBV5-4 to TRBJ1-1, with 7 bases fitting TRBD1. J gave up 7 bases and V 0 bases, and 6 bases lay outside the gene matches. CDR3 length equals 14 residues. Germline loops: CDR1 SGHNT, CDR2 YYREEE (reference sequence). CDR3 in amino acids: CASSLEPGQLEAFF. CDR3 sequence (DNA): TGTGCCAGCAGCTTGGAACCGGGACAGCTTGAAGCTTTCTTT.

This rearrangement joins TRBV5-4 to TRBJ1-2, with 9 bases aligning to TRBD1. The germline CDR1 and CDR2 sequences are SGHNT and YYREEE (reference sequence). J lost 7 bases, V lost 3 bases, and 4 bases had no gene match. This CDR3 comprises 13 residues. The CDR3 region is CASSWGTGSGYTF. CDR3 DNA: TGTGCCAGCAGCTGGGGGACAGGGAGTGGCTACACCTTC.

The chain uses TRBV4-1 and TRBJ2-7; D unresolved. The germline V gene has CDR1 MGHRA and CDR2 YSYEKL. Trimming took off 1 base at V and 3 bases at J, with 10 bases between the two ends. The CDR3 extends over 14 amino acids. This CDR3 is CASSQATEFYEQYF. Here the CDR3 DNA reads TGCGCCAGCAGCCAAGCAACAGAGTTCTACGAGCAGTACTTC.

The chain links TRBV19 to TRBJ1-1; TRBD1 might be the D (6 bases). CDR1 LNHDA and CDR2 SQIVND come from the germline V gene (reference sequence). The CDR3 extends over 14 amino acids. V was trimmed by 6 bases and J by 6 bases, leaving 17 bases between them. The CDR3 region is CASSEAWGLAEAFF. The CDR3 nucleotides are TGTGCCAGTAGCGAAGCGTGGGGGCTCGCTGAAGCTTTCTTT.